Listed below are T cell receptor beta chains from one sample, sequenced in a study of blood T cell repertoires in COVID-19. Sequencing used immunoSEQ multiplex PCR; TCRdb keeps in-frame clones, though not all of them. The sample comprises approximately 99,000 clones, roughly 70% of which are singletons, and 1.5% to 2% rests with the top ten. What was sequenced was peripheral blood. These receptors originate from a woman in her forties with acute or convalescent COVID-19. CDR3s include the opening cysteine and the closing phenylalanine or tryptophan. The order of the fields is clone size, V gene, D gene, J gene, CDR3 protein, CDR3 DNA. The D gene is left open where the match is weak. Rows may omit the clone size; those that give it use once, few, many or a size class.

once	TRBV5-1	TRBD2	TRBJ2-5	CASSLLAGGRETQYF	TGCGCCAGCAGCTTACTAGCGGGGGGTCGGGAGACCCAGTACTTC
NA	TRBV12-3/TRBV12-4	NA	TRBJ2-2	CASNRMGGGELFF	TGTGCCAGTAACCGGATGGGGGGCGGGGAGCTGTTTTTT
NA	TRBV4-3	TRBD2	TRBJ2-1	CASSQVAGGLNNEQFF	TGCGCCAGCAGCCAAGTAGCGGGGGGTTTAAACAATGAGCAGTTCTTC
NA	TRBV2	TRBD1	TRBJ2-2	CASRDRVTGELFF	TGTGCCAGCAGGGACAGGGTGACCGGGGAGCTGTTTTTT
many	TRBV6-4	NA	TRBJ1-1	CASSDSPDGGGTEAFF	TGTGCCAGCAGTGACTCCCCCGACGGGGGTGGCACTGAAGCTTTCTTT
NA	TRBV3-1/TRBV3-2	NA	TRBJ1-1	CASSQEWNSGLVAYTEAFF	TGTGCCAGCAGCCAAGAATGGAACTCAGGGCTTGTCGCGTACACTGAAGCTTTCTTT
NA	TRBV2	TRBD1	TRBJ2-7	CASSVGRGPNEQYF	TGTGCCAGCAGTGTCGGCAGGGGGCCCAACGAGCAGTACTTC
NA	TRBV19	TRBD1	TRBJ1-1	CASSIVQGTEAFF	TGTGCCAGTAGTATAGTACAGGGGACTGAAGCTTTCTTT
NA	TRBV19	TRBD1	TRBJ2-5	CASSPETGVFETQYF	TGTGCCAGTAGTCCCGAGACAGGGGTGTTCGAGACCCAGTACTTC
few	TRBV7-2	TRBD1	TRBJ1-5	CASSLEQGRQPQHF	TGTGCCAGCAGCTTAGAACAGGGGAGACAGCCCCAGCATTTT
NA	TRBV7-2	NA	TRBJ1-5	CASSLSWQGSQPQHF	TGTGCCAGCAGCTTATCGTGGCAGGGAAGTCAGCCCCAGCATTTT
once	TRBV6-5	TRBD1	TRBJ2-4	CASTPTGVGNIQYF	TGTGCCAGCACCCCGACAGGGGTAGGAAACATTCAGTACTTC
few	TRBV4-3	NA	TRBJ2-7	CASSQYFGTGSSYEQYF	NA
NA	TRBV6-5	NA	TRBJ2-1	CASTPSGSYNEQFF	TGTGCCAGCACCCCTTCGGGGTCCTACAATGAGCAGTTCTTC
few	TRBV7-2	NA	TRBJ2-2	CASSLRRGVGAGGELFF	TGTGCCAGCAGCTTAAGAAGGGGCGTGGGGGCGGGCGGGGAGCTGTTTTTT
NA	TRBV10-3	NA	TRBJ2-5	CAISERGQETQYF	TGTGCCATCAGTGAACGGGGCCAAGAGACCCAGTACTTC
NA	TRBV28	TRBD1	TRBJ1-4	CASSSQGAGNEKLFF	TGTGCCAGCAGTTCGCAGGGGGCAGGAAATGAAAAACTGTTTTTT
few	TRBV7-9	NA	TRBJ2-1	CASSFPEWLGDEQFF	TGTGCCAGCAGCTTCCCGGAATGGTTAGGAGATGAGCAGTTCTTC
NA	TRBV28	NA	TRBJ2-5	CASSPPMAEETQYF	TGTGCCAGCAGCCCACCGATGGCGGAAGAGACCCAGTACTTC
few	TRBV18	NA	TRBJ1-2	CASSPGQDLYGYTF	TGTGCCAGCTCACCGGGGCAGGACCTCTATGGCTACACCTTC
NA	TRBV28	NA	TRBJ1-2	CASRGGRLYGYTF	TGTGCCAGCAGGGGGGGACGCCTCTATGGCTACACCTTC
NA	TRBV11-2	NA	TRBJ1-6	CASSLGGSSSYNSPLHF	TGTGCCAGCAGCCTAGGAGGGTCGAGCTCCTATAATTCACCCCTCCACTTT